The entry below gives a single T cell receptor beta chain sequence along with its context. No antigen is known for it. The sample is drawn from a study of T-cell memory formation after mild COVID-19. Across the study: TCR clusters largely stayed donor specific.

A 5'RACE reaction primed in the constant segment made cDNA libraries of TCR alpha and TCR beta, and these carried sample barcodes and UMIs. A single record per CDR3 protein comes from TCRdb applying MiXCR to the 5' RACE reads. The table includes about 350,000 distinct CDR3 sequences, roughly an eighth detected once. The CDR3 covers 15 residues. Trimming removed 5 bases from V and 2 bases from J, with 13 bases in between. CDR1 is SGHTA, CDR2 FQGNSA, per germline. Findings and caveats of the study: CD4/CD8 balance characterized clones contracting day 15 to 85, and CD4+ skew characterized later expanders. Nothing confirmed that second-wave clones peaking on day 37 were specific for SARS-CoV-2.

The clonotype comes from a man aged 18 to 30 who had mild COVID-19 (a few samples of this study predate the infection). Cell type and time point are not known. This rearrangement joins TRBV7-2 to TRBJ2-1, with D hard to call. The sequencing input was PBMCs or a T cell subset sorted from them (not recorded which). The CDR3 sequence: CASSTRKLPYNEQFF. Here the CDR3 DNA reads TGTGCCAGCAGCACCCGAAAATTACCCTACAATGAGCAGTTCTTC.